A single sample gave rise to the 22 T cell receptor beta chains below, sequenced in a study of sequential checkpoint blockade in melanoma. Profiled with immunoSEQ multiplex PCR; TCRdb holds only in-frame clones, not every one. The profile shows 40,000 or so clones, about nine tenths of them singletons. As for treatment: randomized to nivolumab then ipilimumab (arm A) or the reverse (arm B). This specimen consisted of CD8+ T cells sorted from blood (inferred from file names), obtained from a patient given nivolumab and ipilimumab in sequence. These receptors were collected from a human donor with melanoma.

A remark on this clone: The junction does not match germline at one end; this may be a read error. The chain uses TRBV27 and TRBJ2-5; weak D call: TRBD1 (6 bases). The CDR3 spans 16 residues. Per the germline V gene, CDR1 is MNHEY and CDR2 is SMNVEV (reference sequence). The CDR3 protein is CAGSQDSGIRQETQYF. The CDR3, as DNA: TGTGCCGGCAGCCAGGACAGTGGTATCCGACAAGAGACCCAGTACTTC.

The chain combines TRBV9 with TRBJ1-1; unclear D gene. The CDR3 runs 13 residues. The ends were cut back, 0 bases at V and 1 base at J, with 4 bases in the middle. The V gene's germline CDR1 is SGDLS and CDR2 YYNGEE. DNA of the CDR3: TGTGCCAGCAGCGTAGTTCAGAACACTGAAGCTTTCTTT. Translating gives CASSVVQNTEAFF.

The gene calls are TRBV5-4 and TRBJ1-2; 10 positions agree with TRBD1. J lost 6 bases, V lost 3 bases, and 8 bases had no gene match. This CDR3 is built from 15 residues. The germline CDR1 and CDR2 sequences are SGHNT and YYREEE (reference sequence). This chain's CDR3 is CASSSPDRGLDGYTF. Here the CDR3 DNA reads TGTGCCAGCAGCTCCCCCGACAGGGGGCTGGATGGCTACACCTTC. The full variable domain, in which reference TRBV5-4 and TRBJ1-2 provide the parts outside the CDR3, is ETGVTQSPTHLIKTRGQQVTLRCSSQSGHNTVSWYQQALGQGPQFIFQYYREEENGRGNFPPRFSGLQFPNYSSELNVNALELDDSALYLCASSSPDRGLDGYTFGSGTRLTVV.

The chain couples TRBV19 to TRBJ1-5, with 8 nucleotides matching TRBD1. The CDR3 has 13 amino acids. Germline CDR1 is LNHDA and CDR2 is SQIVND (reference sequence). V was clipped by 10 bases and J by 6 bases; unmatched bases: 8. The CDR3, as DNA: TGTGCCACCGGACAGGGTAGGATTCAGCCCCAGCATTTT. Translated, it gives CATGQGRIQPQHF. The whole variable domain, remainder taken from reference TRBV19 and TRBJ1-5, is DGGITQSPKYLFRKEGQNVTLSCEQNLNHDAMYWYRQDPGQGLRLIYYSQIVNDFQKGDIAEGYSVSREKKESFPLTVTSAQKNPTAFYLCATGQGRIQPQHFGDGTRLSIL.

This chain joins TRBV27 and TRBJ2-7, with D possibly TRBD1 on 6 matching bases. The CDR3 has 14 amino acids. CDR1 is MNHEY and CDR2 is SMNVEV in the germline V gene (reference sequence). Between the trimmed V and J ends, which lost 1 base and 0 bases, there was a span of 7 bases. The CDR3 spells CASSLLDSSYEQYF. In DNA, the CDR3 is TGTGCCAGCAGTTTATTGGACAGCTCCTACGAGCAGTACTTC.

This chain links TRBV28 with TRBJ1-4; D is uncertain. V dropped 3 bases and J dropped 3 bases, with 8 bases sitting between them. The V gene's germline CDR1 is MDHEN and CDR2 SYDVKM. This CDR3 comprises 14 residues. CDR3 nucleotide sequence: TGTGCCAGCAGTTTGAGGCCTGCTAATGAAAAACTGTTTTTT. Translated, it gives CASSLRPANEKLFF.

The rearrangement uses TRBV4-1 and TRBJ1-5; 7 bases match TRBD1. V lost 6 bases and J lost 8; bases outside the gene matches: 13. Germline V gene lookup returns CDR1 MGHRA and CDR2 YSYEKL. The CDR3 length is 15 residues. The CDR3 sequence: CASRSGQASWEPQHF. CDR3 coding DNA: TGCGCCAGCAGATCCGGACAGGCTTCATGGGAGCCCCAGCATTTT.

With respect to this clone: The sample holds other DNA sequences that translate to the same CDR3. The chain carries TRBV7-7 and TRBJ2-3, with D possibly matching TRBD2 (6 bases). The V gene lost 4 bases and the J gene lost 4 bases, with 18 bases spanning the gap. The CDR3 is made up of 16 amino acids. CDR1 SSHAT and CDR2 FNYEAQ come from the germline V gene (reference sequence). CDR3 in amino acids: CASSSGVGGGADTQYF. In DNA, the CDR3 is TGTGCCAGCAGCTCAGGAGTGGGAGGAGGCGCAGATACGCAGTATTTT.

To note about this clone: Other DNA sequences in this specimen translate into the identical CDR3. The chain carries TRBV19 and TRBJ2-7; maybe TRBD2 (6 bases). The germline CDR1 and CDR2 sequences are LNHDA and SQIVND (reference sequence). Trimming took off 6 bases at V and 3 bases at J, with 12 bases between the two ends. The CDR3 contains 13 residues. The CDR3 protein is CASSPGLSYEQYF. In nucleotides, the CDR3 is TGTGCCAGTAGCCCGGGACTGAGCTACGAGCAGTACTTC.

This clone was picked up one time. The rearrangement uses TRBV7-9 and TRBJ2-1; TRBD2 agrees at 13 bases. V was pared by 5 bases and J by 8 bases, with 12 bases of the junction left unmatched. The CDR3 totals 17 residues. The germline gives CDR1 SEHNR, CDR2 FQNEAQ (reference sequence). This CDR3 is CASSQHPGLAGFDEQFF. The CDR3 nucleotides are TGTGCCAGCAGCCAACATCCGGGACTAGCGGGATTCGATGAGCAGTTCTTC.

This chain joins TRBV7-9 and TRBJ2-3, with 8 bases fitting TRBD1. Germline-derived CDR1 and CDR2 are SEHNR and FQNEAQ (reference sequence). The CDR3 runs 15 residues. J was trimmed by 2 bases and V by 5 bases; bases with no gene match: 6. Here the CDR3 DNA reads TGTGCCAGCAGCCCCGGGACAGGCGACACAGATACGCAGTATTTT. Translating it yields CASSPGTGDTDTQYF.

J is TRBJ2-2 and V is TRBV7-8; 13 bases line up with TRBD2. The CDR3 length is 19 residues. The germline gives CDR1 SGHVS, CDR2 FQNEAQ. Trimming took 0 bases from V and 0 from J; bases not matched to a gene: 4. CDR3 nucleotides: TGTGCCAGCAGCTTAGCCCGACTAGCGGGAGGCACGAACACCGGGGAGCTGTTTTTT. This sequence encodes CASSLARLAGGTNTGELFF.

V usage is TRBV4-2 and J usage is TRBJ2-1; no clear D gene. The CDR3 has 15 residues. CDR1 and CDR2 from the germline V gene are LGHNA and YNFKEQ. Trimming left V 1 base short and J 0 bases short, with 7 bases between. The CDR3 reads CASSQAASSYNEQFF. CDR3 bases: TGTGCCAGCAGCCAAGCAGCGAGCTCCTACAATGAGCAGTTCTTC.

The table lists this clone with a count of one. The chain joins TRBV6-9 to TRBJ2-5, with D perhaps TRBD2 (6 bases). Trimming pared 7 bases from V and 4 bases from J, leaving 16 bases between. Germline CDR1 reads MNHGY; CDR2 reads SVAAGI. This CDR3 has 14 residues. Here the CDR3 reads CASTSWDSGETQYF. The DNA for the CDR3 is TGTGCCAGCACGTCGTGGGACTCCGGAGAGACCCAGTACTTC.

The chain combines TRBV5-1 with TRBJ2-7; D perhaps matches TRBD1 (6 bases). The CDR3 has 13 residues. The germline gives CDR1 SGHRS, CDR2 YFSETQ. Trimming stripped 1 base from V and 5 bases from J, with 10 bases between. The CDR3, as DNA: TGCGCCAGCAGCTTGCTAACAGGGAACGAGCAGTACTTC. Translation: CASSLLTGNEQYF.

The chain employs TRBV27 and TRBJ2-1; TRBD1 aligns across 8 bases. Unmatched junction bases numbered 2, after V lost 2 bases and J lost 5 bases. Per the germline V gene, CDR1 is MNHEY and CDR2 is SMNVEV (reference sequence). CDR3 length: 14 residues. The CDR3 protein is CASSLVQGDNEQFF. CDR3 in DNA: TGTGCCAGCAGTTTAGTACAGGGGGACAATGAGCAGTTCTTC.

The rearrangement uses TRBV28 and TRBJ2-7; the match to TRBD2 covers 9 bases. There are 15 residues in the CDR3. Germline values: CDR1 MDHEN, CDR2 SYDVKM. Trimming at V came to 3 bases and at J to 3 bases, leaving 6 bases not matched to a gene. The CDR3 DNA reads TGTGCCAGCAGTTTGAGACTAGCGGCAAACTACGAGCAGTACTTC. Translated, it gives CASSLRLAANYEQYF.

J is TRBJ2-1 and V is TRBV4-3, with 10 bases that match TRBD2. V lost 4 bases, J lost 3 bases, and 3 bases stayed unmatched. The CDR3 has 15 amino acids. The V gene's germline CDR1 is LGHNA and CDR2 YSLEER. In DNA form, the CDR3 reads TGCGCCAGCAGCCCCGGACTAGCGGTCTACAATGAGCAGTTCTTC. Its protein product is CASSPGLAVYNEQFF.

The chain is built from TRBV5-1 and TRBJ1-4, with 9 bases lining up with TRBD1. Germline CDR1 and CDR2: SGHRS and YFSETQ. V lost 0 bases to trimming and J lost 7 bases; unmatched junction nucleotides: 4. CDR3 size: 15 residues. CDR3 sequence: CASSLEGQGSEKLFF. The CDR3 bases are TGCGCCAGCAGCTTGGAGGGACAGGGAAGTGAAAAACTGTTTTTT.

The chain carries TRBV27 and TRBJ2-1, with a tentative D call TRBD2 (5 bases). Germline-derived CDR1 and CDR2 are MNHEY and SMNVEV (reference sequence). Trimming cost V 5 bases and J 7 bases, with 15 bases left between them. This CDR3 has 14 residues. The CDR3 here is CASSPGIRRNEQFF. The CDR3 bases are TGTGCCAGCAGTCCCGGGATCCGAAGAAATGAGCAGTTCTTC.

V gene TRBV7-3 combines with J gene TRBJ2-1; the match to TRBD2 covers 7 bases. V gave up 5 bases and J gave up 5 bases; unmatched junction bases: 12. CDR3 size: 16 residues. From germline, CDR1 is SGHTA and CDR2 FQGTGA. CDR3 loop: CASSLRVREPHNEQFF. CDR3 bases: TGTGCCAGCAGCCTACGTGTGCGGGAGCCGCACAATGAGCAGTTCTTC.

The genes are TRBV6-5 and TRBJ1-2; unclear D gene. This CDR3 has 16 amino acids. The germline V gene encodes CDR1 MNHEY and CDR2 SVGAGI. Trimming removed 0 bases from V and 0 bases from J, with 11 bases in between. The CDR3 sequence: CASSYSSSATNYGYTF. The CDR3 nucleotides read TGTGCCAGCAGTTACTCGAGTTCTGCAACTAACTATGGCTACACCTTC.